A selection of T cell receptor beta chains follows, all from one sample in a study of cytomegalovirus exposure and HLA in healthy donors. The protocol was immunoSEQ multiplex PCR, while the TCRdb copy is restricted to in-frame clones and leaves out a portion. The sample holds about 120,000 clones, 80% seen once. The sequencing input was PBMCs. Source of these receptors: a human donor in good health. Each CDR3 is given with its conserved first and last residue. A D gene is named only where the DNA matches it firmly. The listing skips clone size in some rows; elsewhere it reads once, few, many or a size class.

D,V,J,size,DNA,CDR3
.,TRBV6-6,TRBJ1-1,few,TGTGCCAGCAGTTACTCGGCTGAGGGGAGGGCAGCTTTCTTT,CASSYSAEGRAAFF
TRBD2,TRBV5-1,TRBJ2-2,.,TGCGCCAGCAGCTTGGGTCCTAGCGGGAACACCGGGGAGCTGTTTTTT,CASSLGPSGNTGELFF
.,TRBV5-8,TRBJ1-4,.,TGTGCCAGCAGCGTTTACGGGAATGAAAAACTGTTTTTT,CASSVYGNEKLFF
.,TRBV7-9,TRBJ2-3,.,TGTGCCAGCAGCTCCTCCGGGTCAAGCACAGATACGCAGTATTTT,CASSSSGSSTDTQYF
.,TRBV7-8,TRBJ2-7,few,TGTGCCAGCAGCCAGGGGCAGGCCAGCTCCTACGAGCAGTACTTC,CASSQGQASSYEQYF
.,TRBV6-5,TRBJ1-2,.,TGTGCCAGCAGTAGGACTCTCCAATATGGCTACACCTTC,CASSRTLQYGYTF
.,TRBV5-6,TRBJ2-7,.,TGTGCCAGCAGCTTGGTTGGGAGCTCCTACGAGCAGTACTTC,CASSLVGSSYEQYF
TRBD1,TRBV4-1,TRBJ1-6,.,TGCGCCAGCAGCCAACTACCAGGGGGCCCCGACTTATCACCCCTCCACTTT,CASSQLPGGPDLSPLHF
.,TRBV5-5,TRBJ1-2,once,TGTGCCAGCAGCTTGGATCGCAGGCAGGTCTATGGCTACACCTTC,CASSLDRRQVYGYTF
.,TRBV27,TRBJ2-1,.,TGTGCCAGCGGCTTGACAGCCGCTGTCTACAATGAGCAGTTCTTC,CASGLTAAVYNEQFF
.,TRBV23-1,TRBJ2-7,.,TGCGCCAGCAGACCGTCACGGTGCTCCTACGAGCAGTACTTC,CASRPSRCSYEQYF
TRBD1,TRBV25-1,TRBJ2-1,.,TGTGCCAGCAGTGAATATTTCTTAGGGGGACAGGGGAGCAATGAGCAGTTCTTC,CASSEYFLGGQGSNEQFF
TRBD1,TRBV11-2,TRBJ2-3,.,TGTGCCAGCAGCTTAGAAGTAGGAGGGACAGGGGTAACAGATACGCAGTATTTT,CASSLEVGGTGVTDTQYF
.,TRBV7-8,TRBJ1-5,.,TGTGCCAGCAGCCCCGAACAGGGCCTCAGCAATCAGCCCCAGCATTTT,CASSPEQGLSNQPQHF
.,TRBV9,TRBJ2-7,.,TGTGCCAGCAGCGTAGGACAGTCCTACGAGCAGTACTTC,CASSVGQSYEQYF
TRBD1,TRBV2,TRBJ1-6,few,TGTGCCATCACAGAGACAGGGCCTAATTCACCCCTCCACTTT,CAITETGPNSPLHF
TRBD1,TRBV7-9,TRBJ1-4,.,TGTGCCAGCAGCCGGGGACAGGGTGGTGAAAAACTGTTTTTT,CASSRGQGGEKLFF
.,TRBV27,TRBJ1-4,.,TGTGCCAGCAGATACAGCTTCTCCAATGAAAAACTGTTTTTT,CASRYSFSNEKLFF
.,TRBV7-2,TRBJ1-3,.,TGTGCCAGCAGACAAGGGGGTGGAGACTCTGGAAACACCATATATTTT,CASRQGGGDSGNTIYF
TRBD1,TRBV4-1,TRBJ2-6,.,TGCGCCAGCAGCAAACCAGGGGGCACTGGGGCCAACGTCCTGACTTTC,CASSKPGGTGANVLTF
.,TRBV29-1,TRBJ1-1,.,TGCAGCGTTGATTACCAGGGGTTCAATGAAGCTTTCTTT,CSVDYQGFNEAFF
.,TRBV11-2,TRBJ2-3,.,TGTGCCAGCAGCCCCCCACTAGTTCCAGATACGCAGTATTTT,CASSPPLVPDTQYF
.,TRBV7-9,TRBJ2-7,few,TGTGCCAGCCAGGGTCTGGTGGGGCAGTACTTC,CASQGLVGQYF
TRBD2,TRBV7-9,TRBJ2-1,.,TGTGCCAGCAGCAACGGGGGGGCCAATGAGCAGTTCTTC,CASSNGGANEQFF
TRBD1,TRBV5-6,TRBJ1-1,.,TGTGCCAGCAGCTTGTCGGCAGGGGGCTCGGGTGAAGCTTTCTTT,CASSLSAGGSGEAFF